This T cell receptor (beta chain) was sequenced during a study of CD8+CD57+ T cells in acquired aplastic anemia (dated by TCRdb to 2016 to 2019). General notes on the study: DNA extracted from sorted CD4+ and CD8+ cells had a mean of around 3 ug, with a range of 0.2 to 27.4 ug. CD8+CD57+ expansion was defined as frequency above the mean frequency observed in healthy subjects.

About this clonotype: The antigen it binds to is not known. Relative to the germline gene, one junction end is altered; a read error may explain this.

The paper as a whole reports these results and caveats: Roughly 30 CD8+ CDR3 sequences were found to be shared between patients and controls, but these sequences appeared to be highly expressed in patients and within the immunodominant clones of the patients. No significant difference in CD8+ Simpson's diversity was found between patients and healthy controls (P=0.060).

From a lookup of the germline V gene, CDR1 and CDR2 are SGDLS and YYNGEE. Taken from cysteine to phenylalanine, the CDR3 has 15 residues. Only CDR3 DNA is held: 45 bases, read in frame from base 1. TCR beta VDJ combination and CDR3 sequence profiling used genomic DNA as the template. An Illumina HiSeq 2000 was used for TCR repertoire sequencing. Under the source paper's analysis protocol: Repertoires were assessed using TRBV/TRBJ rearrangement plots, CDR3 size and DJ length profiles, and Simpson's diversity index. Whichever DNA sequence was most abundant in the deep sequencing data was defined as the immunodominant clone. CDR3 amino acid sequences were screened for sharing across subjects and were compared with published repertoires and the VDJdb database. The public reads were run again by TCRdb, first through fastp at Q25 and then through MiXCR, and only productive beta chains were kept. Here each entry gathers all rows of one CDR3 protein and keeps the most common genes and DNA. TCRdb's processing, not the authors' own work, is the source of the V and J calls. In this sample the table shows around 430,000 distinct CDR3 sequences, more than 25% of which occur a single time. Nearly 0.85% of the sample comes from the top ten.

Patients chosen for sequencing had shown expansion of CD8+CD57+ cells by flow cytometry. Every patient had severe acquired aplastic anemia, diagnosed using the International Study of Aplastic Anemia and Agranulocytosis and Camitta criteria. No patient had received any therapy when blood was sampled. TCR repertoires of sorted CD4+ and CD8+ blood T cells from severe aplastic anemia patients and healthy subjects were deep-sequenced in the study. In the USA, patient enrollment took place under clinicaltrials.gov protocols 00001620, 01623167, 00001397, 00071045, 00081523 and 00961064. Ficoll-Paque density gradient centrifugation was used to isolate peripheral blood mononuclear cells. Before DNA was extracted, CD4+ and CD8+ T cells were sorted using either FACS or magnetic beads.

The sequenced sample consisted of sorted CD4+, CD8+, or CD8+CD57+ T cells (not recorded which) from PBMCs. The TCR sequence derives from a human donor with aplastic anemia. In this chain, TRBV9 is recombined with TRBJ1-3; no D segment can be confidently identified. The CDR3 in this case is CARSVKGNSGNTIYF. The nucleotides read TGTGCCCGCAGCGTAAAAGGGAACTCTGGAAACACCATATATTTT.